The 6 T cell receptor beta chains reported below all come from one sample, sequenced in a study of CD8+CD57+ T cells in acquired aplastic anemia. Researchers used genomic DNA as the template to profile TCR beta VDJ and CDR3. TCRdb independently ran MiXCR on the reads; one entry per CDR3 protein. The repertoire includes about 170,000 distinct CDR3 sequences, around 60% of them detected once, and 45% sits in the top ten. Specimen: sorted CD4+, CD8+, or CD8+CD57+ T cells (not recorded which) from PBMCs. The receptor source for this set is a human donor in good health.

Notes on this clonotype: This may be a read error, as it is one base from a much larger clone. The genes are TRBV20-1 and TRBJ2-2, with TRBD1 as a possible D gene (7 bases). CDR1 and CDR2 from the germline V gene are DFQATT and SNEGSKA (reference sequence). This CDR3 spans 12 amino acids. The CDR3 region has the DNA TGCCTAGCAGGGGGGCTCACCGGGGAGCCGTTTTTT. Amino acid sequence: CLAGGLTGEPFF.

The table lists this clonotype with many counts. The chain recombines TRBV9 with TRBJ2-1, with TRBD1 identical over 11 bases. CDR1 is SGDLS and CDR2 is YYNGEE in the germline V gene. The V and J ends lost 3 bases and 0 bases, in that order; junction bases with no gene match: 8. The CDR3 consists of 18 residues. The CDR3, as DNA: TGTGCCAGCAGCGGGGGGACAGGGGGACCCAACTCCTACAATGAGCAGTTCTTC. Translated: CASSGGTGGPNSYNEQFF.

This sequence joins TRBV6-5 and TRBJ1-2, with D possibly being TRBD1 (5 bases). This CDR3 has 15 residues. The germline V gene encodes CDR1 MNHEY and CDR2 SVGAGI. V was cut by 0 bases and J by 6 bases, with 14 bases left in between. The CDR3 here is CASSYSPGGADGYTF. CDR3 coding DNA: TGTGCCAGCAGTTACTCGCCAGGAGGGGCTGATGGCTACACCTTC.

Turning to this clonotype: One base away lies a much larger clone, so this may be a sequencing read error. This rearrangement joins TRBV10-3 to TRBJ1-5, with a tentative D call TRBD1 (5 bases). V was shortened by 2 bases and J by 4 bases, with 12 bases between the two germline ends. Germline loops: CDR1 ENHRY, CDR2 SYGVKD. The CDR3 runs to 15 residues. The CDR3 spells CAISEDRNRNQPQHF. CDR3 DNA sequence: TGTGCCATCAGTGAGGACAGAAATAGGAATCAGCCCCAGCATTTT.

This clonotype was seen many times. The chain carries TRBV28 and TRBJ2-7, with 7 bases fitting TRBD2. From germline, CDR1 is MDHEN and CDR2 SYDVKM. This CDR3 spans 15 amino acids. The junction had 5 bases not matched to a gene; V was cut back by 1 base and J by 2 bases. CDR3 nucleotides: TGTGCCAGCAGTTTATCTAGCGGAGGGGCCTACGAGCAGTACTTC. This gives the protein CASSLSSGGAYEQYF.

The chain couples TRBV7-9 to TRBJ1-4; a weak D match, TRBD1 (5 bases). V lost 5 bases and J 4 bases, leaving 17 bases between the germline ends. This CDR3 has 16 residues. The V gene's germline CDR1 is SEHNR and CDR2 FQNEAQ (reference sequence). The CDR3 reads CASSPPSGSVNEKLFF. CDR3 DNA sequence: TGTGCCAGCAGCCCCCCTTCAGGGAGCGTTAATGAAAAACTGTTTTTT.